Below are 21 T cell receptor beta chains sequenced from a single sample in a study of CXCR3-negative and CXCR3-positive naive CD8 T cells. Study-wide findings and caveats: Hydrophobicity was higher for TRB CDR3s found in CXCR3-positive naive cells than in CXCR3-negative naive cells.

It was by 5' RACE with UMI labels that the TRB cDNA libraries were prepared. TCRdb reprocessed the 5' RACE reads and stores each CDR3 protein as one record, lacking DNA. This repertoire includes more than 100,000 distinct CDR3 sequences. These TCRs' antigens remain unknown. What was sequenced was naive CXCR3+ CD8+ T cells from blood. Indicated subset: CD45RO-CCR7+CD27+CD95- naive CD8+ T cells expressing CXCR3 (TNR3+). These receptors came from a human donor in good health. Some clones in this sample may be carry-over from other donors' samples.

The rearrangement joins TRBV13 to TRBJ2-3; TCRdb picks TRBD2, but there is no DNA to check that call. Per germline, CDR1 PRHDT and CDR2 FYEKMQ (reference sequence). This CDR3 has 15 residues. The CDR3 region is CASKPGTSELYTQYF.

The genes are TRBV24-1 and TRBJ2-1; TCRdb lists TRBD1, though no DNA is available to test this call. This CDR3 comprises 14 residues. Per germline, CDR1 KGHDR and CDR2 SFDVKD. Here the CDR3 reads CATSDFWDSPEQFF.

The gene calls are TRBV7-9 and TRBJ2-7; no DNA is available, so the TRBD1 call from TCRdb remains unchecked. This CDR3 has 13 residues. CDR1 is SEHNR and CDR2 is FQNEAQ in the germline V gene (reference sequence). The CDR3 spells CASSPGQPDEQYF.

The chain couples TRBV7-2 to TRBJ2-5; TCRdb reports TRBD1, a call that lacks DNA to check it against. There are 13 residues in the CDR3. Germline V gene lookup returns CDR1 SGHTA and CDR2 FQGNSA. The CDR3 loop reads CASRLAGGETQYF.

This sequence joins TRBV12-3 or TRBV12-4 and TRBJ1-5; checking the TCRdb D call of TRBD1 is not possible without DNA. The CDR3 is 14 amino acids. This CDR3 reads CASSSRGQHQPQHF.

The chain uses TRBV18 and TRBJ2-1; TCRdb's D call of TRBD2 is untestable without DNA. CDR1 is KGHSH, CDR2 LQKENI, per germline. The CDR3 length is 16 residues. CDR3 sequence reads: CASSPRKAPSYNEQFF.

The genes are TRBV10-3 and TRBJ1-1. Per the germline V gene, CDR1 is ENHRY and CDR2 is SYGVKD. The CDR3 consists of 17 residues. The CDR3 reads CAISEQGTSILGTEAFF.

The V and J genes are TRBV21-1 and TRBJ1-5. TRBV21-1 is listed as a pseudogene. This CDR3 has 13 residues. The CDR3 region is CASSKVGYQPQHF.

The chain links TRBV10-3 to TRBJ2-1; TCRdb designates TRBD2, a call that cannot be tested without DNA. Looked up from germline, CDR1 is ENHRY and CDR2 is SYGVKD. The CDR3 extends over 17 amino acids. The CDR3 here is CAISAPTSGGPYNEQFF.

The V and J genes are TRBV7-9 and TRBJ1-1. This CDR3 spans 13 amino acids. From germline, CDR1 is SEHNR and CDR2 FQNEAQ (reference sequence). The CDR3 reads CASSLDGQVEAFF.

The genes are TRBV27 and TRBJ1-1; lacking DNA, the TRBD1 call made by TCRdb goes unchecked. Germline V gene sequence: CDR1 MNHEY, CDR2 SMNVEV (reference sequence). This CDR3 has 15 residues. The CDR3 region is CASSLDRDRGAEAFF.

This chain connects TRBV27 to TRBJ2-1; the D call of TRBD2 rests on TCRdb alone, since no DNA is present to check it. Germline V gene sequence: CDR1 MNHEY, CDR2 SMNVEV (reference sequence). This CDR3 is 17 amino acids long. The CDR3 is CASSLGMGAGAYNEQFF.

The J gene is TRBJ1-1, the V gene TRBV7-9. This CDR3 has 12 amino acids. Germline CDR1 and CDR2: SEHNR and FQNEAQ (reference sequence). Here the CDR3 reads CASSLAGTEAFF.

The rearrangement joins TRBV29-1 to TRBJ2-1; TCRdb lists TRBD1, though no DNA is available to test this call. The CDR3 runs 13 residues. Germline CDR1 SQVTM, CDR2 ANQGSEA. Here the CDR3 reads CSVADRGAVEQGF.

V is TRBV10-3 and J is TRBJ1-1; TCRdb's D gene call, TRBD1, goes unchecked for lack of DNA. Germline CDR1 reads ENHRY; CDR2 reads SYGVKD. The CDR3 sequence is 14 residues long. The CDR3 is CAISEKGVGTEAFF.

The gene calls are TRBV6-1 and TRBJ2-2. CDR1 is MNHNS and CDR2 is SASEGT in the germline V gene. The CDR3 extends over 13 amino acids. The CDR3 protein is CASSDPTSGELFF.

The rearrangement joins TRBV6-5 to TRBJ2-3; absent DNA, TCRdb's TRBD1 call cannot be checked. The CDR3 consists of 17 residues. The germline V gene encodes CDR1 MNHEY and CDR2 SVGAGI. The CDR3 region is CASSPTPGTADTDTQYF.

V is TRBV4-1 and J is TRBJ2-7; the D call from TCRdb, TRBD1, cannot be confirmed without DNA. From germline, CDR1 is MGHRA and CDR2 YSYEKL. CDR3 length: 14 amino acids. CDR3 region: CASSPKTGTYEQYF.

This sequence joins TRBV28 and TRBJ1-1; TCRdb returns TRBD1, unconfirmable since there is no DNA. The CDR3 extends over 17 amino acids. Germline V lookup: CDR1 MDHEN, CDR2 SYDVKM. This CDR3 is CASSLRTGGSWNTEAFF.

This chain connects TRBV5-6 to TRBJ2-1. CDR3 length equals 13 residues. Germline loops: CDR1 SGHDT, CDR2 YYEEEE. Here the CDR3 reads CASSLSQLLEQFF.

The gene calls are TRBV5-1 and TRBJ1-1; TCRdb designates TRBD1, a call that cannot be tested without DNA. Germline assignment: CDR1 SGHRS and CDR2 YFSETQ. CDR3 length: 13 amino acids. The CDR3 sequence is CASSPSRGTEAFF.